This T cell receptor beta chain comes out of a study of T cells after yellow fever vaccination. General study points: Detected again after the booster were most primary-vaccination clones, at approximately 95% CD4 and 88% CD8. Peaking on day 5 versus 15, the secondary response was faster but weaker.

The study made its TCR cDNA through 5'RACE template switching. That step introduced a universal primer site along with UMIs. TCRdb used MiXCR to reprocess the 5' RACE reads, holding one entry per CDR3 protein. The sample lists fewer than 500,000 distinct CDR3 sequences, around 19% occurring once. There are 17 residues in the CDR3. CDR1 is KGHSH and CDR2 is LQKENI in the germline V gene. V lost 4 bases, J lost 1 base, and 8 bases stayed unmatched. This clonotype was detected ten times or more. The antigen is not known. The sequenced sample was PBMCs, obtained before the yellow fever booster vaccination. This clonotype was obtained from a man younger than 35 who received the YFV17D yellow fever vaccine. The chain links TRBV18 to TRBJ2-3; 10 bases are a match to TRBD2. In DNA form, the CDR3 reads TGTGCCAGCTCACGAGGCGGACTAGCGGAGGGCACAGATACGCAGTATTTT. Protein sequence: CASSRGGLAEGTDTQYF.